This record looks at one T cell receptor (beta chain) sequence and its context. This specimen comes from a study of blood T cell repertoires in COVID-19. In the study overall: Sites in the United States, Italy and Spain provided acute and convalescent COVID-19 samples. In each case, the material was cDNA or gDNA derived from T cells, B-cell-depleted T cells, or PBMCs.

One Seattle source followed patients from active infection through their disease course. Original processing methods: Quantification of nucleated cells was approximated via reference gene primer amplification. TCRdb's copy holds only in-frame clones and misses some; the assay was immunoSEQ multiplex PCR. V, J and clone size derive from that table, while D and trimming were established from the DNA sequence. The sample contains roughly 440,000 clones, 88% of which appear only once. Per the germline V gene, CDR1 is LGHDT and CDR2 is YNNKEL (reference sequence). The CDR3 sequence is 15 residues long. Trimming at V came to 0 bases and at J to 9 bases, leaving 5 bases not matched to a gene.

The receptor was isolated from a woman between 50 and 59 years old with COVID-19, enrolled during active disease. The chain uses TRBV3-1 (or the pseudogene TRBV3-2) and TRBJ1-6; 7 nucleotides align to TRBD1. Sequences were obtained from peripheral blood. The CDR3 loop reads CASSQDVGGSSPLHF. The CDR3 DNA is TGTGCCAGCAGCCAAGATGTAGGGGGCAGTTCACCCCTCCACTTT.